Shown below are 14 T cell receptor beta chains from a single sample sequenced in a study of a mutant IDH1 vaccine in newly diagnosed glioma. Time point meaning: week 35, safety follow-up. Doses comprised 300 ug of mutant IDH1 20-mer peptide each, plus topical imiquimod. These receptors have no identified antigens. Only in-frame clones appear in the TCRdb table, and some are missing; sequencing was by immunoSEQ multiplex PCR. The sample carries 40,000 to 55,000 clones, about 79% recorded once. Sequences were derived from PBMCs, sampled from a glioma patient whose treatment included an IDH1 peptide vaccine. These receptors were collected from a man in his forties with glioma.

This clone was observed once. V gene TRBV5-1 combines with J gene TRBJ2-1; tentatively, D is TRBD2 (7 bases). CDR1 and CDR2 (germline): SGHRS, YFSETQ. Trimming pared 6 bases from V and 5 bases from J, leaving 15 bases between. The CDR3 length is 14 residues. CDR3 coding DNA: TGCGCCAGCATGGGGGGGCTTTTCGACAATGAGCAGTTCTTC. It is translated as CASMGGLFDNEQFF. Variable domain in full (rest from reference TRBV5-1 and TRBJ2-1): KAGVTQTPRYLIKTRGQQVTLSCSPISGHRSVSWYQQTPGQGLQFLFEYFSETQRNKGNFPGRFSGRQFSNSRSEMNVSTLELGDSALYLCASMGGLFDNEQFFGPGTRLTVL.

The chain carries TRBV4-1 and TRBJ1-3; the D is unclear. CDR3 length equals 18 residues. V lost 1 base and J lost 2, with 18 bases in between. Germline lookup yields CDR1 MGHRA and CDR2 YSYEKL. This CDR3 reads CASSQVRAYGRTGNTIYF. CDR3 DNA: TGCGCCAGCAGCCAAGTTCGGGCCTACGGTAGAACTGGAAACACCATATATTTT.

The V gene is TRBV10-3, the J gene TRBJ1-2; D not resolved. The V and J ends lost 5 bases and 2 bases respectively, with 12 bases between them. CDR3 length: 14 residues. Per germline, CDR1 ENHRY and CDR2 SYGVKD. This CDR3 reads CAISPVPSNYGYTF. CDR3 in DNA: TGTGCCATCAGTCCGGTACCATCCAACTATGGCTACACCTTC.

This sequence joins TRBV5-6 and TRBJ1-2; D call uncertain. The CDR3 is made up of 16 amino acids. Germline V CDR1 and CDR2: SGHDT, YYEEEE. Trimming took off 0 bases at V and 6 bases at J, with 18 bases between the two ends. DNA of the CDR3: TGTGCCAGCAGCTTGGCGGCCCGGCGGGGAGTGGATGGCTACACCTTC. Translating it yields CASSLAARRGVDGYTF. The variable domain in full, with the rest retrieved from reference TRBV5-6 and TRBJ1-2, is DAGVTQSPTHLIKTRGQQVTLRCSPKSGHDTVSWYQQALGQGPQFIFQYYEEEERQRGNFPDRFSGHQFPNYSSELNVNALLLGDSALYLCASSLAARRGVDGYTFGSGTRLTVV.

V and J are TRBV28 and TRBJ1-2; 8 bases fit TRBD1. Germline V gene sequence: CDR1 MDHEN, CDR2 SYDVKM. The trim removed 6 bases at V and 4 bases at J, leaving 7 bases unmatched. The CDR3 sequence is 14 residues long. CDR3 sequence reads: CASRQQGGGYGYTF. As DNA, the CDR3 is TGTGCCAGCAGGCAACAGGGGGGGGGCTATGGCTACACCTTC.

Only a few counts were recorded for this clone. The chain has TRBV15 and TRBJ1-5; D not resolved. The CDR3 length is 15 residues. The germline CDR1 and CDR2 sequences are LNHNV and YYDKDF (reference sequence). V was shortened by 0 bases and J by 4 bases, with 10 bases between the two germline ends. This CDR3 is CATSRDRGQNQPQHF. The CDR3 region has the DNA TGTGCCACCAGCAGAGATAGAGGGCAGAATCAGCCCCAGCATTTT.

In regard to this clone: The junction differs from germline at one of its ends, possibly a read error. The chain links TRBV19 to TRBJ1-1; weak D call: TRBD1 (5 bases). The CDR3 extends over 15 amino acids. Germline V gene lookup returns CDR1 LNHDA and CDR2 SQIVND (reference sequence). The CDR3 sequence: CASSLDDSMNTEAFF. Here the CDR3 DNA reads TGTGCCAGTAGTCTAGACGACAGCATGAACACTGAAGCTTTCTTT.

V usage is TRBV2 and J usage is TRBJ1-5; 7 bases are shared with TRBD1. Germline V gene data show CDR1 as SNHLY and CDR2 as FYNNEI. V trimming: 6 bases; J trimming: 4 bases; junction bases outside the gene matches: 12. This CDR3 spans 16 amino acids. This chain's CDR3 is CASSLLGTVSNQPQHF. In nucleotides, the CDR3 is TGTGCCAGCAGCCTTCTCGGGACAGTCTCAAATCAGCCCCAGCATTTT.

This clone was counted a few times. The genes are TRBV7-9 and TRBJ1-1, with 7 bases lining up with TRBD1. CDR3 length: 16 residues. Trimming took 6 bases from V and 0 from J; bases not matched to a gene: 10. From germline, CDR1 is SEHNR and CDR2 FQNEAQ (reference sequence). CDR3: CASSPRGQSLNTEAFF. CDR3 nucleotides: TGTGCCAGCAGTCCACGGGGACAGAGTCTGAACACTGAAGCTTTCTTT.

This chain joins TRBV11-2 and TRBJ2-3; D remains unclear. V lost 5 bases and J 0 bases, leaving 6 bases between the germline ends. The CDR3 extends over 13 amino acids. Germline V gene sequence: CDR1 SGHAT, CDR2 FQNNGV. The CDR3 protein is CASSGPSTDTQYF. CDR3 in DNA: TGTGCCAGCAGCGGCCCCAGCACAGATACGCAGTATTTT. The full variable domain, in which reference TRBV11-2 and TRBJ2-3 provide the parts outside the CDR3, is EAGVAQSPRYKIIEKRQSVAFWCNPISGHATLYWYQQILGQGPKLLIQFQNNGVVDDSQLPKDRFSAERLKGVDSTLKIQPAKLEDSAVYLCASSGPSTDTQYFGPGTRLTVL.

V gene TRBV9 combines with J gene TRBJ2-1; D may be TRBD2 (6 bases). This CDR3 is built from 14 residues. Trimming took off 5 bases at V and 0 bases at J, with 9 bases between the two ends. Germline V gene data show CDR1 as SGDLS and CDR2 as YYNGEE. The CDR3: CASSLTSSYNEQFF. The CDR3 region has the DNA TGTGCCAGCAGTTTGACTAGCTCCTACAATGAGCAGTTCTTC.

This clone occurred once. V usage is TRBV7-8 and J usage is TRBJ2-7; possibly TRBD2 for D (6 bases). Deletions cut 1 base from V and 6 bases from J, with 10 bases between. The CDR3 loop spans 13 amino acids. Looked up from germline, CDR1 is SGHVS and CDR2 is FQNEAQ. CDR3 DNA sequence: TGTGCCAGCAGCTTAGTTCAGGAGGGCGAGCAGTACGTC. Its protein is CASSLVQEGEQYV.

The chain carries TRBV7-6 and TRBJ2-5; 8 nucleotides match TRBD1. This CDR3 has 14 residues. CDR1 is SGHVS, CDR2 FNYEAQ, per germline. V gave up 5 bases and J gave up 7 bases; unmatched junction bases: 9. As DNA, the CDR3 is TGTGCCAGCAGCCCCGACAGGGGCCTTGGGACCCAGTACTTC. Translated, it gives CASSPDRGLGTQYF.

The chain is built from TRBV15 and TRBJ2-2; D remains ambiguous. Germline V gene lookup returns CDR1 LNHNV and CDR2 YYDKDF (reference sequence). CDR3 size: 17 residues. Trimming took off 0 bases at V and 0 bases at J, with 11 bases between the two ends. The CDR3 DNA sequence: TGTGCCACCAGCAGAGATCTGGGCGCCTCGAACACCGGGGAGCTGTTTTTT. This gives the protein CATSRDLGASNTGELFF.